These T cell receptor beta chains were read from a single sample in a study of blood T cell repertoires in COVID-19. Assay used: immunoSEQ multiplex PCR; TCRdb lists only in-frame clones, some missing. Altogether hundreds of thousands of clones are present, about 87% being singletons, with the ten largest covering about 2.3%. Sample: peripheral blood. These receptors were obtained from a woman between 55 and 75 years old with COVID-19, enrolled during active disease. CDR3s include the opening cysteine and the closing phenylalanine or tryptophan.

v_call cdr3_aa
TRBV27 CASSSSTGAEGANVLTF
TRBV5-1 CASSLGGINQETQYF
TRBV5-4 CASSLEGNYNNEQFF
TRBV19 CASSWDRGLNEQFF
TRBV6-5 CASSYSRNSPLHF
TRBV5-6 CASSRQMGGAETQYF
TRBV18 CASSPAGGYGYTF
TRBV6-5 CASSLGQPVNEQYF
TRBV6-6 CASSYEDRNYGYTF
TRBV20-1 CSASNPAGVYEQYF
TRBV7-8 CASSSPGGMNTEAFF
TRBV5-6 CASSLYDRRPSYEQYF
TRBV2 CASMVVGAGGRQETQYF
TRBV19 CASTGDRNTGELFF
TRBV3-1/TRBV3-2 CASSPGQGADSYGYTF
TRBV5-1 CASSFGQGRNTEAFF
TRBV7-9 CASSHHRGQTYNEQFF
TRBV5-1 CASSLAFQETQYF
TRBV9 CASSELGDHQPQHF
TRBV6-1 CASSEFPYYGYTF
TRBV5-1 CASSPGRTGELFF
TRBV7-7 CASSPTGVVGTQYF
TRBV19 CASSKTNNEQFF
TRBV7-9 CASSGGQSSSGNTIYF
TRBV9 CASRLGGVGQETQYF
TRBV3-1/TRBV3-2 CASSHLAGGLYGEQFF
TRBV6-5 CASRYDKSNTEAFF
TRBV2 CASTERLGGPGELFF
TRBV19 CASRQTGVGNTIYF
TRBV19 CASSTPRGQETQYF
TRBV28 CASSFGGASDTQYF
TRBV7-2 CASSPRPPPGNEQFF
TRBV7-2 CASSFPSRLETQYF
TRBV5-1 CASSLEGLKADTQYF
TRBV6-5 CASSPRDTPYEQYF
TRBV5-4 CASSSPYGGTGEQFF
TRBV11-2 CASSNGQGHGYTF
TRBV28 CASSSPTGTSTDTQYF
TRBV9 CASSSYSGDYGYTF
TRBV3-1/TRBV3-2 CASSQNWREPLHF
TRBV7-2 CASSPGGSGANVLTF
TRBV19 CASRDSPKETQYF